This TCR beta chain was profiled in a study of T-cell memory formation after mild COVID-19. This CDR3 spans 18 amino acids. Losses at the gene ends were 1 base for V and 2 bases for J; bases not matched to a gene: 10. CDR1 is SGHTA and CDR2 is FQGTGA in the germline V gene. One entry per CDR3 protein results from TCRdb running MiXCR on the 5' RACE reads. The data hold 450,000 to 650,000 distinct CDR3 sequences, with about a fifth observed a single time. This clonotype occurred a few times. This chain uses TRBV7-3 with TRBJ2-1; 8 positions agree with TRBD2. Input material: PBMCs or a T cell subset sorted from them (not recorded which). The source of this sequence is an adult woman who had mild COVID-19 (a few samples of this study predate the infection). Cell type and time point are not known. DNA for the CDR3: TGTGCCAGCAGCTTAAATCCCCTAGCGGGCCTCCCCTACAATGAGCAGTTCTTC. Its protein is CASSLNPLAGLPYNEQFF.